These 31 T cell receptor beta chains were all obtained from the same sample, sequenced in a study of blood T cell repertoires in COVID-19. This table comes from immunoSEQ multiplex PCR, and its TCRdb copy is limited to in-frame clones, with some not included. The table lists 200,000 to 250,000 clones, around 83% of them singletons, with roughly 10% in the top ten. The sample comprised peripheral blood. All receptors come from a man aged 50 or older with active or convalescent COVID-19.

The genes are TRBV4-1 and TRBJ1-2; D unclear. V lost 0 bases to trimming and J lost 4 bases, with 15 bases between them. This CDR3 is built from 16 residues. Germline V gene data show CDR1 as MGHRA and CDR2 as YSYEKL. CDR3 in DNA: TGCGCCAGCAGCCAAGACCCCGTGGAGGCTCCCTATGGCTACACCTTC. It specifies CASSQDPVEAPYGYTF.

The V gene is TRBV11-2, the J gene TRBJ2-3, with 9 bases aligning to TRBD1. CDR3 size: 19 residues. Trimming cost V 2 bases and J 9 bases; bases outside gene matches: 21. Germline CDR1 SGHAT, CDR2 FQNNGV. The CDR3 loop reads CASSLSGQGALADNITQYF. The CDR3 nucleotides are TGTGCCAGCAGCTTATCGGGACAGGGAGCTTTAGCGGACAACATAACGCAGTATTTT.

The J gene is TRBJ2-5, the V gene TRBV11-2, with D possibly matching TRBD1 (7 bases). The CDR3 sequence is 16 residues long. Trimming removed 5 bases from V and 5 bases from J, with 21 bases in between. Germline CDR1 is SGHAT and CDR2 is FQNNGV. The chain's CDR3 is CASSPGDRVAPETQYF. The CDR3 bases are TGTGCCAGCAGCCCGGGAGACAGGGTAGCACCGGAGACCCAGTACTTC.

V gene TRBV5-1 combines with J gene TRBJ1-5; the D gene is possibly TRBD1 (5 bases). The CDR3 is made up of 18 amino acids. V was clipped by 4 bases and J by 1 base, with 21 bases between them. Germline lookup yields CDR1 SGHRS and CDR2 YFSETQ. As DNA, the CDR3 is TGCGCCAGCAGCCCGGACGGGATGCCGGGACTGAGCAATCAGCCCCAGCATTTT. This gives the protein CASSPDGMPGLSNQPQHF.

V usage is TRBV9 and J usage is TRBJ2-1; 8 bases fit TRBD2. Germline V lookup: CDR1 SGDLS, CDR2 YYNGEE. This CDR3 has 16 amino acids. The trim removed 0 bases at V and 0 bases at J, leaving 2 bases unmatched. The CDR3, as DNA: TGTGCCAGCAGCGTAGCCGGGACTAGCTCCTACAATGAGCAGTTCTTC. Its translation is CASSVAGTSSYNEQFF.

The chain uses TRBV27 and TRBJ2-1; 9 bases fit TRBD2. Germline CDR1 reads MNHEY; CDR2 reads SMNVEV (reference sequence). This CDR3 is built from 17 residues. V lost 0 bases to trimming and J lost 0 bases; unmatched junction nucleotides: 3. The CDR3 coding sequence is TGTGCCAGCAGTTTATCTTGGCGGGGGGGCTCCTACAATGAGCAGTTCTTC. Amino acid sequence: CASSLSWRGGSYNEQFF.

The DNA for the CDR3 is TGTGCCAGCAGCTTAGGAACTAGCGGGGGGCACCAAGAGACCCAGTACTTC. Translation: CASSLGTSGGHQETQYF. V is TRBV7-9 and J is TRBJ2-5; 12 bases are a match to TRBD2. The length of the CDR3 is 17 residues. Germline V lookup: CDR1 SEHNR, CDR2 FQNEAQ (reference sequence). V was pared by 1 base and J by 0 bases, with 3 bases of the junction left unmatched.

The gene calls are TRBV4-1 and TRBJ1-6; the D gene is possibly TRBD1 (5 bases). Germline V gene data show CDR1 as MGHRA and CDR2 as YSYEKL. This CDR3 comprises 15 residues. V was shortened by 3 bases and J by 6 bases, with 12 bases between the two germline ends. The CDR3, as DNA: TGCGCCAGCAGCCAGGTCCCAGGGTCTAATTCACCCCTCCACTTT. Its translation is CASSQVPGSNSPLHF.

The CDR3 reads CSVEGLYNEQFF. The CDR3 coding sequence is TGCAGCGTTGAAGGACTTTACAATGAGCAGTTCTTC. This rearrangement joins TRBV29-1 to TRBJ2-1; no clear D gene. Germline V CDR1 and CDR2: SQVTM, ANQGSEA. Trimming stripped 1 base from V and 4 bases from J, with 5 bases between. The length of the CDR3 is 12 residues.

The chain combines TRBV5-1 with TRBJ2-3, with D possibly being TRBD2 (5 bases). The CDR3 loop spans 16 amino acids. V lost 3 bases, J lost 0 bases, and 14 bases lay in between. Germline assignment: CDR1 SGHRS and CDR2 YFSETQ. This chain's CDR3 is CASSSRTQASTDTQYF. The CDR3 DNA sequence: TGCGCCAGCAGCTCTCGGACTCAAGCTAGCACAGATACGCAGTATTTT.

The chain employs TRBV18 and TRBJ2-1, with 9 bases identical to TRBD2. Germline-derived CDR1 and CDR2 are KGHSH and LQKENI. Trimming took 1 base from V and 3 from J; bases not matched to a gene: 7. The CDR3 consists of 17 residues. As DNA, the CDR3 is TGTGCCAGCTCACCACGCTTACTAGCGGGCCTCTACAATGAGCAGTTCTTC. It translates to CASSPRLLAGLYNEQFF.

The chain has TRBV30 and TRBJ1-3; weak D call: TRBD1 (5 bases). Germline CDR1 and CDR2: GTSNPN and SVGIG (reference sequence). This CDR3 has 13 residues. Trimming took 5 bases from V and 0 from J, leaving 8 bases between them. CDR3 nucleotides: TGTGCCTGGGACAGTCTCTCTGGAAACACCATATATTTT. It translates to CAWDSLSGNTIYF.

V and J are TRBV29-1 and TRBJ2-3; D might be TRBD2 (5 bases). V gave up 3 bases and J gave up 3 bases, with 10 bases separating them. CDR3 length: 13 residues. The germline gives CDR1 SQVTM, CDR2 ANQGSEA. This CDR3 reads CSVETSGTDTQYF. DNA for the CDR3: TGCAGCGTTGAGACCTCGGGGACAGATACGCAGTATTTT.

The chain couples TRBV5-1 to TRBJ2-5; 8 bases align to TRBD1. CDR1 is SGHRS, CDR2 YFSETQ, per germline. The V gene end was trimmed by 2 bases and the J gene end by 5 bases; junction bases not matched to a gene: 8. CDR3 length equals 15 residues. For the CDR3, the DNA is TGCGCCAGCAGCTTCAGGGGGCTGGAGACGGAGACCCAGTACTTC. As protein: CASSFRGLETETQYF.

The rearrangement joins TRBV7-3 to TRBJ2-3; TRBD1 agrees at 9 bases. The CDR3 has 17 amino acids. The V gene's germline CDR1 is SGHTA and CDR2 FQGTGA. V lost 5 bases and J lost 2; bases outside the gene matches: 11. The CDR3 bases are TGTGCCAGCAGCACCCCCGGGACAGGGTCGCCCACAGATACGCAGTATTTT. Its protein product is CASSTPGTGSPTDTQYF.

The rearrangement uses TRBV9 and TRBJ2-5; 9 nucleotides agree with TRBD2. From germline, CDR1 is SGDLS and CDR2 YYNGEE. After removal of 1 base from V and 4 bases from J, the junction contained 5 bases not matched to a gene. The CDR3 contains 15 residues. The CDR3 DNA reads TGTGCCAGCAGCGTAAGCGGGGGGATCAGAGAGACCCAGTACTTC. Protein sequence: CASSVSGGIRETQYF.

The gene calls are TRBV27 and TRBJ2-1, with D perhaps TRBD2 (7 bases). Trimming cost V 4 bases and J 4 bases, with 32 bases left between them. Germline CDR1 is MNHEY and CDR2 is SMNVEV (reference sequence). The CDR3 spans 21 residues. CDR3 DNA: TGTGCCAGCAGTTCCGTCAGACGGGGGGCGCAGGGTAGCGGAAGATACAATGAGCAGTTCTTC. It is translated as CASSSVRRGAQGSGRYNEQFF.

The genes are TRBV7-9 and TRBJ1-5; 10 bases are shared with TRBD1. Germline CDR1 reads SEHNR; CDR2 reads FQNEAQ (reference sequence). Unmatched junction bases numbered 3, after V lost 5 bases and J lost 5 bases. This CDR3 has 14 residues. CDR3 in amino acids: CASSLDRGDQPQHF. CDR3 in DNA: TGTGCCAGCAGCCTGGACAGGGGGGATCAGCCCCAGCATTTT.

The gene calls are TRBV12-3 or TRBV12-4 and TRBJ2-5; no reliable D call. V lost 6 bases, J lost 3 bases, and 8 bases lay in between. This CDR3 has 12 amino acids. The CDR3 DNA is TGTGCCAGCAGCACTACCGAAGAGACCCAGTACTTC. Amino acid sequence: CASSTTEETQYF.

The chain links TRBV5-4 to TRBJ2-4, with 7 bases aligning to TRBD1. Germline-derived CDR1 and CDR2 are SGHNT and YYREEE (reference sequence). The CDR3 runs 15 residues. J lost 4 bases, V lost 0 bases, and 4 bases had no gene match. In DNA, the CDR3 is TGTGCCAGCAGCTTGGAGGCAGGGGGAAAAAACATTCAGTACTTC. Translated, it gives CASSLEAGGKNIQYF.

In this sample, this clone turned up once. The V call is TRBV15, the J call TRBJ1-1; tentatively, D is TRBD1 (5 bases). The germline V gene encodes CDR1 LNHNV and CDR2 YYDKDF (reference sequence). The CDR3 is 14 amino acids. The V gene lost 0 bases and the J gene lost 7 bases, with 12 bases spanning the gap. The CDR3 coding sequence is TGTGCCACCAGCAGAGATAGCGGAGGGGTTGAAGCTTTCTTT. The encoded protein is CATSRDSGGVEAFF.

The genes are TRBV20-1 and TRBJ1-5; maybe TRBD1 (5 bases). CDR3 size: 11 residues. Germline CDR1 and CDR2: DFQATT and SNEGSKA (reference sequence). V was cut by 6 bases and J by 6 bases, with 9 bases left in between. DNA for the CDR3: TGCAGTGCAACCCAGGGTCAGCCCCAGCATTTT. This codes for CSATQGQPQHF.

The V and J genes are TRBV28 and TRBJ2-3; D might be TRBD1 (5 bases). This CDR3 is built from 14 residues. V lost 8 bases and J lost 2, with 14 bases in between. Per the germline V gene, CDR1 is MDHEN and CDR2 is SYDVKM. The CDR3: CASRHAGNTDTQYF. CDR3 nucleotide sequence: TGTGCCAGCCGTCACGCAGGGAACACAGATACGCAGTATTTT.

V is TRBV4-3 and J is TRBJ2-1, with 10 bases that match TRBD2. Germline CDR1 LGHNA, CDR2 YSLEER. The V and J ends lost 4 bases and 3 bases, in that order; junction bases with no gene match: 6. This CDR3 contains 16 residues. The CDR3 protein is CASSRHLAGDYNEQFF. The CDR3 region has the DNA TGCGCCAGCAGCCGCCATCTAGCGGGGGACTACAATGAGCAGTTCTTC.

The genes are TRBV15 and TRBJ2-7; TRBD1 might be the D (5 bases). Deletions cut 4 bases from V and 0 bases from J, with 10 bases between. The germline V gene has CDR1 LNHNV and CDR2 YYDKDF (reference sequence). This CDR3 spans 14 amino acids. The CDR3, as DNA: TGTGCCACCAGCACCGACAGAGCCTCCTACGAGCAGTACTTC. Protein: CATSTDRASYEQYF.

J is TRBJ2-2 and V is TRBV5-1; 8 nucleotides match TRBD1. The trim removed 7 bases at V and 2 bases at J, leaving 13 bases unmatched. The V gene's germline CDR1 is SGHRS and CDR2 YFSETQ. The CDR3 contains 17 residues. For the CDR3, the DNA is TGCGCCAGCTCAACTTTACCGGGGACAGGAAACACCGGGGAGCTGTTTTTT. It encodes CASSTLPGTGNTGELFF. Filled out from reference TRBV5-1 and TRBJ2-2, the complete variable domain reads KAGVTQTPRYLIKTRGQQVTLSCSPISGHRSVSWYQQTPGQGLQFLFEYFSETQRNKGNFPGRFSGRQFSNSRSEMNVSTLELGDSALYLCASSTLPGTGNTGELFFGEGSRLTVL.

V and J are TRBV19 and TRBJ2-3; 9 bases are a match to TRBD1. V gave up 2 bases and J gave up 1 base; unmatched junction bases: 4. The CDR3 covers 16 residues. Germline loops: CDR1 LNHDA, CDR2 SQIVND (reference sequence). CDR3 sequence (DNA): TGTGCCAGTAGTATAAGGACAGGGGCTGGCACAGATACGCAGTATTTT. Translation: CASSIRTGAGTDTQYF.

This chain uses TRBV11-2 with TRBJ2-5, with D hard to call. From germline, CDR1 is SGHAT and CDR2 FQNNGV. This CDR3 contains 15 residues. V lost 1 base and J lost 1, with 10 bases in between. CDR3 amino acids: CASSLVAPPQETQYF. The CDR3 nucleotides read TGTGCCAGCAGCTTAGTGGCCCCACCCCAAGAGACCCAGTACTTC.

The rearrangement links TRBV7-8 to TRBJ1-2; D is perhaps TRBD1 (5 bases). Germline V lookup: CDR1 SGHVS, CDR2 FQNEAQ. The CDR3 has 15 amino acids. V lost 5 bases and J 6 bases, leaving 19 bases between the germline ends. The CDR3 spells CASSALGGAQNGYTF. In DNA form, the CDR3 reads TGTGCCAGCAGCGCCCTCGGAGGGGCTCAGAATGGCTACACCTTC.

This clone was counted only a few times. The genes are TRBV6-2 or TRBV6-3 and TRBJ2-4; 8 bases match TRBD1. V lost 3 bases and J lost 0; bases outside the gene matches: 16. From germline, CDR1 is MNHEY and CDR2 SVGEGT. This CDR3 is built from 20 residues. The CDR3: CASSYTGGQGILGAKNIQYF. The CDR3 DNA sequence: TGTGCCAGCAGTTATACGGGTGGACAGGGCATTTTAGGAGCCAAAAACATTCAGTACTTC.

CDR3 sequence reads: CSASGTGAPSSPLHF. The CDR3 coding sequence is TGCAGTGCTAGTGGGACAGGGGCGCCTTCCTCACCCCTCCACTTT. The chain carries TRBV20-1 and TRBJ1-6; 10 nucleotides align to TRBD1. The CDR3 loop spans 15 amino acids. The trim removed 3 bases at V and 10 bases at J, leaving 9 bases unmatched. Germline V gives CDR1 DFQATT, CDR2 SNEGSKA (reference sequence).